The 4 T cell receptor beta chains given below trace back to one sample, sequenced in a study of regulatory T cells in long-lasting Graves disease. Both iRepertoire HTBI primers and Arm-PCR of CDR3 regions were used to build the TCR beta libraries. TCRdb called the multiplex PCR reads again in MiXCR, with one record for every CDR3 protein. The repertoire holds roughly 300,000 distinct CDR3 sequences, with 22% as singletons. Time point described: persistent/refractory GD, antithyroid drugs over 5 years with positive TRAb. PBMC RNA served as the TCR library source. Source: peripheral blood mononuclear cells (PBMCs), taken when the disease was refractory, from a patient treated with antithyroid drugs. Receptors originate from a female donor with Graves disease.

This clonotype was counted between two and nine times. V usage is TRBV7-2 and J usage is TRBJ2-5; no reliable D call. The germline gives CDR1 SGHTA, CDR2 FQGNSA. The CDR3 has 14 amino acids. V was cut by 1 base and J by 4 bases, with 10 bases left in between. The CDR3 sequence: CASSLDSASETQYF. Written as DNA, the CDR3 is TGTGCCAGCAGCTTAGATTCGGCGTCAGAGACCCAGTACTTC.

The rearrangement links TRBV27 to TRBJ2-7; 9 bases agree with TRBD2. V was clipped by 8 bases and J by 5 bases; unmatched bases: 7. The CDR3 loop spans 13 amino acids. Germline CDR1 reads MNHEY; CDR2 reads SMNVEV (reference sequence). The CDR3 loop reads CASSGTSYNEQYF. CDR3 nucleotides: TGTGCCAGCTCCGGGACTAGCTACAACGAGCAGTACTTC.

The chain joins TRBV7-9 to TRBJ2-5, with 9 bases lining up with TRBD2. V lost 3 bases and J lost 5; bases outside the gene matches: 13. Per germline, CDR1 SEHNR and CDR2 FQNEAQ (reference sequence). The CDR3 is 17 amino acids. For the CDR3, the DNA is TGTGCCAGCAGCTTTTCAGAGGTAGCGGGAGTAGGGGAGACCCAGTACTTC. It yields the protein CASSFSEVAGVGETQYF.

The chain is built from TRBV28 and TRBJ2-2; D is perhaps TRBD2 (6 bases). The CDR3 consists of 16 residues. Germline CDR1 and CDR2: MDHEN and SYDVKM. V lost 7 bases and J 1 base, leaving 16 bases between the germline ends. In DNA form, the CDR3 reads TGTGCCAGCACCCCAGCGATTAGCGGGAACACCGGGGAGCTGTTTTTT. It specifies CASTPAISGNTGELFF.